This T cell receptor (beta chain) derives from a study of blood T cell repertoires in COVID-19. The wider study: Samples of COVID-19 (acute and convalescent) were obtained from the United States, Italy and Spain. Nucleic acid was either cDNA or gDNA, and it came from T cells, B-cell-depleted T cells, or PBMCs.

V shed 4 bases and J shed 3 bases, with 9 bases lying between them. The CDR3 extends over 13 amino acids. The germline gives CDR1 SGHAT, CDR2 FQNNGV. The authors' processing: Amplification of reference gene primers was used by the study to estimate nucleated cell counts. TCRdb keeps only in-frame clones here, not all; method: immunoSEQ multiplex PCR. The D gene and trimming were derived from the DNA, and the V and J assignments and clone size from that table. The data contain tens of thousands of clones, more than 80% of them singletons. The chain couples TRBV11-2 to TRBJ1-1, with D maybe TRBD1 (6 bases). The sample consisted of peripheral blood. The sequence came from a human donor in a cohort sampled during active COVID-19. Here the CDR3 reads CASSSRGYTEAFF. The CDR3 bases are TGTGCCAGCAGCTCCAGGGGTTACACTGAAGCTTTCTTT.